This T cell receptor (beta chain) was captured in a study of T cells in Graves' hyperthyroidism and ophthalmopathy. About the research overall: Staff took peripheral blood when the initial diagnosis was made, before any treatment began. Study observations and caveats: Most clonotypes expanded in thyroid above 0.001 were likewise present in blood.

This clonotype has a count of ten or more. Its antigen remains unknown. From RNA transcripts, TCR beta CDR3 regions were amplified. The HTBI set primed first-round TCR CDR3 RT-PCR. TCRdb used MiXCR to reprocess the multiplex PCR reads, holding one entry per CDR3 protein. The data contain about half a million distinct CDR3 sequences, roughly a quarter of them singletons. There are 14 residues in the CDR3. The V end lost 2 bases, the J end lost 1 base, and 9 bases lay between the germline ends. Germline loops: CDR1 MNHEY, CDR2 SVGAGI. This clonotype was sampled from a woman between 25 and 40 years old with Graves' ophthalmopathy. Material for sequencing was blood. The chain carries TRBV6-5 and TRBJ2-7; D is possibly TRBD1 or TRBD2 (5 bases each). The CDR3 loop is CASSYRDGSYEQYF. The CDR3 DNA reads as TGTGCCAGCAGTTACAGGGACGGTTCCTACGAGCAGTACTTC.